This TCR beta chain was documented in a study of T cell responses to AZD1222 COVID-19 vaccine. As for the study in general: Pooling was applied to second doses at about 4 or about 12 weeks. Study-wide findings and caveats: Most donors were white British, females outnumbered males, and clonal diversity was possibly underestimated. Of spike-specific TCRs, nearly half reportedly target regions left unmutated in variants. Repertoire sampling was restricted to post-peak T cell response timepoints.

In germline, CDR1 is MDHEN, CDR2 SYDVKM. The CDR3 is 12 amino acids. The junction had 1 base not matched to a gene; V was cut back by 8 bases and J by 2 bases. On this clone: Its target is not known.

The data were produced by immunoSEQ multiplex PCR, yet TCRdb's version contains in-frame clones alone and is incomplete. The sample records 75,000 to 100,000 clones, roughly nine tenths being singletons. The sample here was peripheral blood, taken on day 0 of AZD1222 vaccination. This receptor was identified in an adult in good health. The genes are TRBV28 and TRBJ2-5, with TRBD1 identical over 8 bases. CDR3 nucleotide sequence: TGTGCCAGCGACAGGGGTCAAGAGACCCAGTACTTC. It encodes CASDRGQETQYF. Supplemented by reference TRBV28 and TRBJ2-5, the full variable domain reads DVKVTQSSRYLVKRTGEKVFLECVQDMDHENMFWYRQDPGLGLRLIYFSYDVKMKEKGDIPEGYSVSREKKERFSLILESASTNQTSMYLCASDRGQETQYFGPGTRLLVL.